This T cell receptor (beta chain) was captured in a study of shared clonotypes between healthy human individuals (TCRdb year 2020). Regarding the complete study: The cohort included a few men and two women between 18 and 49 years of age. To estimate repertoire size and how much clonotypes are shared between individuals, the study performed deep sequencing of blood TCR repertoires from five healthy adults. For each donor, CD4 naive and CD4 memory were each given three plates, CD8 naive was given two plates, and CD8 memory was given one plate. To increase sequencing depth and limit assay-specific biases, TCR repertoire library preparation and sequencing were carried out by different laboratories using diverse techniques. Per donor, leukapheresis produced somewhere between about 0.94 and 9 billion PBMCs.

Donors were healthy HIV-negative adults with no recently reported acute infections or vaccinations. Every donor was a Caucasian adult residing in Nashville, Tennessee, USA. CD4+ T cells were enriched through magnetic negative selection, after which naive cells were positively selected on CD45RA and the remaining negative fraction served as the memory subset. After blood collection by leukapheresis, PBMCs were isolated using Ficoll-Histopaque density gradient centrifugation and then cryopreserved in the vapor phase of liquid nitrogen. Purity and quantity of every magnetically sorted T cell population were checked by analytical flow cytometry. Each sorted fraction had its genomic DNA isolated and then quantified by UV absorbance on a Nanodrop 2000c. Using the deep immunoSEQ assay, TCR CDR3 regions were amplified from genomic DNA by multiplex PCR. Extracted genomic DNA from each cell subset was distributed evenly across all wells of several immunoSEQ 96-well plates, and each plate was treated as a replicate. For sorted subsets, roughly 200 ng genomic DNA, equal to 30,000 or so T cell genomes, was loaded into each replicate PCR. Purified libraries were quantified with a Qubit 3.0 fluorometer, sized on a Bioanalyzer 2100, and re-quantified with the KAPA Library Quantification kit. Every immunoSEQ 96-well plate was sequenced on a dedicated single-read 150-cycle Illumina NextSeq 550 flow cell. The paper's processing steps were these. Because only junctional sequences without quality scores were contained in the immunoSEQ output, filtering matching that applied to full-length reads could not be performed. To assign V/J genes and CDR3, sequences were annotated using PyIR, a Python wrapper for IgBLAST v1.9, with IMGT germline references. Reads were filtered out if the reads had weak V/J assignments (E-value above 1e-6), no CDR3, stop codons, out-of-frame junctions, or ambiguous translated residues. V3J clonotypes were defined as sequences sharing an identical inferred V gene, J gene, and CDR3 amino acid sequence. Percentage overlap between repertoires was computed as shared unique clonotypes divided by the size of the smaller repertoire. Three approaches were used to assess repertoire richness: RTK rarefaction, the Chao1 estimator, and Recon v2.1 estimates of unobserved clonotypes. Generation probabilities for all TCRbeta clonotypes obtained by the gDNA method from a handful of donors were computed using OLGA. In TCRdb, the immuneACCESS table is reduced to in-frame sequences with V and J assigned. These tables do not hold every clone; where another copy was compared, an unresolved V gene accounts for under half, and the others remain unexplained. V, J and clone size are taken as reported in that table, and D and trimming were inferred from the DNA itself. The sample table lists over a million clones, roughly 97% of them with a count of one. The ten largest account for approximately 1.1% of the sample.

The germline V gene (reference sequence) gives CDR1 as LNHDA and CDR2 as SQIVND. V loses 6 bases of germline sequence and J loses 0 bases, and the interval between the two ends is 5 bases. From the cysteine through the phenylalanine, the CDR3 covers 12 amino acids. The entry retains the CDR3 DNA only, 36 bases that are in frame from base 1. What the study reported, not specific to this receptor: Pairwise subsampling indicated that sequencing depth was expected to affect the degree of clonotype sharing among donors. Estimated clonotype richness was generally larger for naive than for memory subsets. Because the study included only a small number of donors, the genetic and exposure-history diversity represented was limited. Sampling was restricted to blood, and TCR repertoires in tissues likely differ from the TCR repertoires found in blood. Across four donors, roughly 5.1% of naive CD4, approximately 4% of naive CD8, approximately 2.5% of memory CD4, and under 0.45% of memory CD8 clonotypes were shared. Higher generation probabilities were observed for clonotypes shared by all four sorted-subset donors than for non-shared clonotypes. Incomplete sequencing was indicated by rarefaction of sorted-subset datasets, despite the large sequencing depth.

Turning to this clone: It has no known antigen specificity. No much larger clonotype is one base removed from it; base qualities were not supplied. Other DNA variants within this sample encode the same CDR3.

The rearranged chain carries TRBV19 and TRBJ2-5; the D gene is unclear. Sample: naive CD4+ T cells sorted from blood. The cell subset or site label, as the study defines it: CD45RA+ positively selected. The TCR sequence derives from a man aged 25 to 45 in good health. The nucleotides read TGTGCCAGTAGACGGGACCAAGAGACCCAGTACTTC. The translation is CASRRDQETQYF.